These 7 T cell receptor beta chains were all obtained from the same sample, sequenced in a study of T-cell reconstitution after alpha-beta-depleted transplantation in children. Unique molecular identifiers were used to barcode this TCRbeta library. Using its own MiXCR run on the PCR reads, TCRdb lists one record per CDR3 protein. The table lists around 400,000 distinct CDR3 sequences, around 20% of them singletons. This material consisted of PBMCs from the stem cell graft donor, taken from the stem cell graft. All receptors come from a human donor who donated a stem cell graft to a child with acute myeloid leukemia.

This clonotype occurred a few times. The rearrangement links TRBV29-1 to TRBJ1-2; the D is unclear. Per the germline V gene, CDR1 is SQVTM and CDR2 is ANQGSEA. This CDR3 spans 10 amino acids. The V and J ends lost 4 bases and 8 bases respectively, with 8 bases between them. DNA of the CDR3: TGCAGCGTTGGGGCCGGCGGCTACACCTTC. Its translation is CSVGAGGYTF.

This clonotype has a handful of counts. The J gene is TRBJ2-1, the V gene TRBV12-3 or TRBV12-4; 9 nucleotides match TRBD2. This CDR3 has 16 residues. The V and J ends lost 3 bases and 3 bases, in that order; junction bases with no gene match: 6. The CDR3 sequence is CASSFRLAEDYNEQFF. The DNA of the CDR3 is TGTGCCAGCAGTTTTCGACTAGCGGAAGACTACAATGAGCAGTTCTTC.

This clonotype was recorded a few times. The V gene is TRBV12-3 or TRBV12-4, the J gene TRBJ2-3; D is uncertain. The CDR3 length is 14 residues. V lost 1 base to trimming and J lost 6 bases, with 11 bases between them. The CDR3 DNA reads as TGTGCCAGCAGTTTAGGGCCCTTAGGCGATACGCAGTATTTT. Translated, it gives CASSLGPLGDTQYF.

This clonotype came up many times. CDR3 protein: CASRTGSGELFF. CDR3 coding DNA: TGTGCCAGCAGGACCGGGAGCGGGGAGCTGTTTTTT. The V and J genes are TRBV12-3 or TRBV12-4 and TRBJ2-2; D is perhaps TRBD2 (6 bases). Trimming stripped 6 bases from V and 7 bases from J, with 9 bases between. The CDR3 consists of 12 residues.

This clonotype showed up many times. The chain couples TRBV20-1 to TRBJ2-7; 7 nucleotides align to TRBD2. This CDR3 has 15 amino acids. The V segment lost 2 bases and the J segment 2 bases; nucleotides outside the gene matches: 9. The V gene's germline CDR1 is DFQATT and CDR2 SNEGSKA (reference sequence). CDR3 sequence reads: CSARSLGGGPYEQYF. The CDR3, as DNA: TGCAGTGCTAGATCACTCGGGGGAGGGCCCTACGAGCAGTACTTC.

The chain carries TRBV5-5 and TRBJ1-4; D is unclear. The CDR3 loop spans 16 amino acids. V lost 0 bases and J 0 bases, leaving 9 bases between the germline ends. Germline CDR1 is SGHKS and CDR2 is YYEKEE (reference sequence). The CDR3 DNA reads as TGTGCCAGCAGCTTGGGTTTGGTCGCAACTAATGAAAAACTGTTTTTT. Translation gives CASSLGLVATNEKLFF.

This clonotype was picked up a small number of times. The chain is built from TRBV20-1 and TRBJ2-5; D assignment may be TRBD1 or TRBD2 (5 bases each). CDR1 is DFQATT and CDR2 is SNEGSKA in the germline V gene (reference sequence). The CDR3 sequence is 13 residues long. Trimming shortened V by 2 bases and J by 4 bases, and 11 bases separated the two germline ends. The CDR3 spells CSARPGTPETQYF. The CDR3 region has the DNA TGCAGTGCTAGACCTGGGACCCCAGAGACCCAGTACTTC.